One sample yielded the 3 T cell receptor beta chains listed below, sequenced in a study of beta chain features in type 1 diabetes. The entirety of the isolated RNA underwent reverse transcription, so expressed TCRB transcripts were sequenced. TCRdb's copy holds only in-frame clones and misses some; the assay was immunoSEQ multiplex PCR. The sample lists just over 600,000 clones; about 16% were seen once. The sample taken for sequencing was naive CD4+ T cells from blood. These TCRs come from a man aged 18 to 30 in good health.

The rearrangement joins TRBV11-1 to TRBJ2-2; 9 bases match TRBD2. Germline-derived CDR1 and CDR2 are SGHAT and FQDESV (reference sequence). With 5 bases clipped from V and 4 bases from J, the junction kept 5 bases outside the gene matches. The CDR3 length is 15 residues. CDR3 coding DNA: TGTGCCAGCAGCCCTAGCGGGAAAAGCACCGGGGAGCTGTTTTTT. Translating it yields CASSPSGKSTGELFF.

This clone has more than one count but fewer than ten. Different DNA sequences within this sample yield the same CDR3. V and J are TRBV4-1 and TRBJ2-3; 12 bases line up with TRBD2. The CDR3 runs to 16 residues. V lost 4 bases and J lost 0; bases outside the gene matches: 2. Germline CDR1 reads MGHRA; CDR2 reads YSYEKL. CDR3 in DNA: TGCGCCAGCAGCCTTGGGACTAGCGGGAGCACAGATACGCAGTATTTT. It codes for CASSLGTSGSTDTQYF.

This clone was seen more than once but under ten times. The chain employs TRBV28 and TRBJ1-6; no clear D gene. This CDR3 has 14 residues. Germline V gene sequence: CDR1 MDHEN, CDR2 SYDVKM. Trimming took off 5 bases at V and 7 bases at J, with 12 bases between the two ends. The CDR3 reads CASSAGPRNSPLHF. The CDR3 region has the DNA TGTGCCAGCAGTGCCGGGCCACGGAATTCACCCCTCCACTTT.